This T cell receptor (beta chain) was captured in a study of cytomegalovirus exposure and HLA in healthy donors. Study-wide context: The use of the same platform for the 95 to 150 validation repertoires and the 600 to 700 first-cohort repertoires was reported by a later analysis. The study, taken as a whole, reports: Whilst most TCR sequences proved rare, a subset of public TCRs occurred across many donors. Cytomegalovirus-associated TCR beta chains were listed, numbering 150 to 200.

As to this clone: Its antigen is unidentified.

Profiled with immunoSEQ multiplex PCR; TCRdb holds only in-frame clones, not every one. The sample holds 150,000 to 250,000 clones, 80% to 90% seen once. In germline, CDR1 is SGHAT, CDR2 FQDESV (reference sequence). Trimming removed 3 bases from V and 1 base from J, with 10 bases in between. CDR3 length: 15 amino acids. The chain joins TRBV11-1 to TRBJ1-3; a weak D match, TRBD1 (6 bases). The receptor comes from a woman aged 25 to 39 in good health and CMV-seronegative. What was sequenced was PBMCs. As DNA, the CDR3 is TGTGCCAGCAGCTTTACAGGGCCGTCTGGAAACACCATATATTTT. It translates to CASSFTGPSGNTIYF.